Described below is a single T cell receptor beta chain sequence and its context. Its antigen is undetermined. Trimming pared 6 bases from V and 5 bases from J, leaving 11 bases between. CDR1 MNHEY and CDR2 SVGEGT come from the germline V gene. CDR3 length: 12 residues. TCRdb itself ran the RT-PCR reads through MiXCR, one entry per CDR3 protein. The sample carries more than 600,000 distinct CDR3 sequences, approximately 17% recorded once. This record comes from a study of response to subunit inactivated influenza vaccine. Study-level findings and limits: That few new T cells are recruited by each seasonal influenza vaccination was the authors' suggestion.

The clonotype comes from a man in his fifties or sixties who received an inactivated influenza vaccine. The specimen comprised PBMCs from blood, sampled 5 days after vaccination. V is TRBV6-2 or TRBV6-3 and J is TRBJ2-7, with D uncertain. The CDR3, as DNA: TGTGCCAGCAGCCTCCCGCCCCACGAGCAGTACTTC. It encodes CASSLPPHEQYF.